One sample yielded the 3 T cell receptor beta chains listed below, sequenced in a study of blood T cell repertoires in COVID-19. The protocol was immunoSEQ multiplex PCR, while the TCRdb copy is restricted to in-frame clones and leaves out a portion. The repertoire holds 90,000 or so clones, with 80% to 90% as singletons. The sequenced sample was peripheral blood. These receptors were taken from a man in his 60s with acute or convalescent COVID-19.

V gene TRBV29-1 combines with J gene TRBJ2-4, with TRBD2 identical over 8 bases. Germline V gives CDR1 SQVTM, CDR2 ANQGSEA. The CDR3 totals 13 residues. CDR3 in DNA: TGCGCGGGGGGCGCAGAAGCCAAAAACATTCAGTACTTC. This translates into CAGGAEAKNIQYF.

The genes are TRBV2 and TRBJ2-3, with 8 bases fitting TRBD2. The CDR3 sequence is 16 residues long. Trimming removed 10 bases from V and 5 bases from J; junction bases left unmatched: 17. Germline CDR1 SNHLY, CDR2 FYNNEI. In nucleotides, the CDR3 is TGTGCCACGTCACCCCGGGGCGGGGGGAGAGTAGATACGCAGTATTTT. It specifies CATSPRGGGRVDTQYF.

The V call is TRBV4-1, the J call TRBJ2-3; 12 positions agree with TRBD2. The CDR3 is 21 residues long. In germline, CDR1 is MGHRA, CDR2 YSYEKL. Trimming cost V 0 bases and J 4 bases; bases outside gene matches: 17. This CDR3 is CASSQDPSLAGGLFFADTQYF. The CDR3 DNA follows: TGCGCCAGCAGCCAAGACCCCTCCCTAGCGGGGGGGCTTTTCTTCGCAGATACGCAGTATTTT.